The clone carrying this T cell receptor beta chain has only one observation. This CDR3 has 14 amino acids. The V and J ends lost 3 bases and 0 bases respectively, with 9 bases between them. Looked up from germline, CDR1 is SGHTA and CDR2 is FQGTGA. This entry comes from a study of blood T cell repertoires in COVID-19. Methods used by the authors: For nucleated cells, counts were estimated from reference gene primer amplification. The protocol was immunoSEQ multiplex PCR, while the TCRdb copy is restricted to in-frame clones and leaves out a portion. Clone size and the V and J calls come from that table; the DNA yielded D and trimming. The sample lists more than 150,000 clones, around 87% occurring once.

The clonotype was recovered from a woman in her seventies with COVID-19, enrolled during active disease. The rearrangement joins TRBV7-3 to TRBJ2-7; tentative D call: TRBD2 (5 bases). The sequenced sample consisted of peripheral blood. CDR3 sequence reads: CASSLDSASYEQYF. The CDR3 nucleotides are TGTGCCAGCAGCTTGGATAGCGCCTCCTACGAGCAGTACTTC.